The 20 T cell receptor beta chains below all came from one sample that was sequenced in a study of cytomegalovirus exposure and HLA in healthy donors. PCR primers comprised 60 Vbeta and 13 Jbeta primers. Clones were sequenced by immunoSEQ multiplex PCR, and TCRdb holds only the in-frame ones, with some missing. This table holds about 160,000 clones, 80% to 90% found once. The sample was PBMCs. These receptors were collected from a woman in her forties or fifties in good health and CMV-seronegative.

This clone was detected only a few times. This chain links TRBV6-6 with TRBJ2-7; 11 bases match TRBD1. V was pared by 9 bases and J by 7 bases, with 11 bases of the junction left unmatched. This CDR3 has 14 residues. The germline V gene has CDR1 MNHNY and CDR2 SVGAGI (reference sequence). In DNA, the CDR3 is TGTGCCAGTATATTTTCGGACAGGGGGCTTGAGCAGTACTTC. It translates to CASIFSDRGLEQYF.

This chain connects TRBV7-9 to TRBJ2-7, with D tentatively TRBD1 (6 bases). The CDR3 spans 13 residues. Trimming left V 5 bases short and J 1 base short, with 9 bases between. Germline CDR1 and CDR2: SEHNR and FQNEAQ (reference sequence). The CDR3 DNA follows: TGTGCCAGCAGCGCCAGGGGTTCCTACGAGCAGTACTTC. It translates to CASSARGSYEQYF.

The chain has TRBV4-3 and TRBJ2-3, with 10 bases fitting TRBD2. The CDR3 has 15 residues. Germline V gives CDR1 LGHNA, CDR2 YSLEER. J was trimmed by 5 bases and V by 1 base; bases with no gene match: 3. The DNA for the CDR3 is TGCGCCAGCAGCCAAGTGGCTAGCGGGGGAGATACGCAGTATTTT. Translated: CASSQVASGGDTQYF.

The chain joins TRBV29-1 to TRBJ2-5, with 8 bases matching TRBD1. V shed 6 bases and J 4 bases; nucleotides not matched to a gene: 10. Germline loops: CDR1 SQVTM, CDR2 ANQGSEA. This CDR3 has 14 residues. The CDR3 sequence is CSVVPRDRLETQYF. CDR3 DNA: TGCAGCGTAGTTCCCCGGGACAGGTTAGAGACCCAGTACTTC.

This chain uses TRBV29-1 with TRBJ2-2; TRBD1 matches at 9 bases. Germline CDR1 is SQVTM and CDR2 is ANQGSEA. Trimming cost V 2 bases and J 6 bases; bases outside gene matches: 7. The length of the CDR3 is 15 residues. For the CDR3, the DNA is TGCAGCGTTGAAACCCGGACAGGGGTGGCCGGGGAGCTGTTTTTT. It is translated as CSVETRTGVAGELFF.

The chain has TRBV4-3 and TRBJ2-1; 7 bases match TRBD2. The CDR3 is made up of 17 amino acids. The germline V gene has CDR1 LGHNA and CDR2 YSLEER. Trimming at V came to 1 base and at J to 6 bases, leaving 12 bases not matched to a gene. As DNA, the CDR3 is TGCGCCAGCAGCCAAGGCCCCCTATGGGGGGGTACCAATGAGCAGTTCTTC. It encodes CASSQGPLWGGTNEQFF.

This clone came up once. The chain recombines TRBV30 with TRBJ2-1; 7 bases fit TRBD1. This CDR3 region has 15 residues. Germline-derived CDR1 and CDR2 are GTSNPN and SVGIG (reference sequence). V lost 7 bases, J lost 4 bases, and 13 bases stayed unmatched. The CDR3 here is CASQQGNIAYNEQFF. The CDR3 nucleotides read TGTGCCTCTCAACAGGGGAATATTGCTTACAATGAGCAGTTCTTC. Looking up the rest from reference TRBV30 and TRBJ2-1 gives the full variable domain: SQTIHQWPATLVQPVGSPLSLECTVEGTSNPNLYWYRQAAGRGLQLLFYSVGIGQISSEVPQNLSASRPQDRQFILSSKKLLLSDSGFYLCASQQGNIAYNEQFFGPGTRLTVL.

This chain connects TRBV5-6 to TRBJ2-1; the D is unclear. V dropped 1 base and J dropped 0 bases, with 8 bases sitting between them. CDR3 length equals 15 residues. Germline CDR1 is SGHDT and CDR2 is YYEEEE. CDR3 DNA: TGTGCCAGCAGCTTGTCGGTCGACTCCTACAATGAGCAGTTCTTC. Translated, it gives CASSLSVDSYNEQFF.

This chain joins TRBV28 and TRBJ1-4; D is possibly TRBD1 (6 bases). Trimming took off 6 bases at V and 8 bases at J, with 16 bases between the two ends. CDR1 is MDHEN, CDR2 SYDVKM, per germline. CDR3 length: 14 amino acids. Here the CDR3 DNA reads TGTGCCAGCAGACCCGGAAACAGGGTAGAAAAACTGTTTTTT. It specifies CASRPGNRVEKLFF.

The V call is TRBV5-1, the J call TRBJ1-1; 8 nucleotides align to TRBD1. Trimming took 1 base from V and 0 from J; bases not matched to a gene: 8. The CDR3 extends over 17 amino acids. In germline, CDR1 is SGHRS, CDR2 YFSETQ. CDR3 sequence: CASSLQGARGVNTEAFF. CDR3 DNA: TGCGCCAGCAGCTTGCAGGGGGCGCGAGGGGTGAACACTGAAGCTTTCTTT.

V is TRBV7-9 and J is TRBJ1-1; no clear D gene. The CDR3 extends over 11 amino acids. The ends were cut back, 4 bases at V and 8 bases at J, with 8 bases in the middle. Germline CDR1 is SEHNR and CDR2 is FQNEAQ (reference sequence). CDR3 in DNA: TGTGCCAGCAGCTACAATGCCGAAGCTTTCTTT. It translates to CASSYNAEAFF.

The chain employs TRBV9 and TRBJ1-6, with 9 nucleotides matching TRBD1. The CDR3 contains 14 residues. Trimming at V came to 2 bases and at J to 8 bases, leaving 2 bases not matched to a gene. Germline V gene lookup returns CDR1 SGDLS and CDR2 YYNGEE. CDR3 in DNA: TGTGCCAGCAGCGTGGGACAGGGCTATTCACCCCTCCACTTT. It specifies CASSVGQGYSPLHF.

The CDR3 loop is CASSAPGFSEKLFF. The CDR3 bases are TGTGCCAGCAGCGCCCCAGGGTTTAGTGAAAAACTGTTTTTT. The chain joins TRBV9 to TRBJ1-4; weak D call: TRBD1 (5 bases). Germline V CDR1 and CDR2: SGDLS, YYNGEE. CDR3 length: 14 amino acids. With 3 bases removed from V and 7 bases from J, the gap between germline ends came to 13 bases.

The CDR3 spells CASSSLGADPTYEQYF. Here the CDR3 DNA reads TGTGCCAGCAGTTCATTAGGGGCAGATCCGACATACGAGCAGTACTTC. The chain joins TRBV27 to TRBJ2-7; tentatively, D is TRBD1 (5 bases). V dropped 4 bases and J dropped 4 bases, with 20 bases sitting between them. The CDR3 extends over 16 amino acids. CDR1 and CDR2 (germline): MNHEY, SMNVEV (reference sequence).

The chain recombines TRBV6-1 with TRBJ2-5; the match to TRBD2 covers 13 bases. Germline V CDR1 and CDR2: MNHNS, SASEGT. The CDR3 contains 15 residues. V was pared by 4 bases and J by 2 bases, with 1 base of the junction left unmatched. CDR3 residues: CASSVTSGGQETQYF. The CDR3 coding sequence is TGTGCCAGCAGTGTGACTAGCGGGGGGCAAGAGACCCAGTACTTC.

The chain's CDR3 is CASTGTNRVLVGDGNTIYF. The CDR3 bases are TGTGCCAGTACGGGAACGAACAGGGTACTGGTCGGAGATGGAAACACCATATATTTT. The J gene is TRBJ1-3, the V gene TRBV19, with a weak D call TRBD1 (6 bases). This CDR3 is built from 19 residues. V lost 7 bases, J lost 3 bases, and 28 bases lay in between. The V gene's germline CDR1 is LNHDA and CDR2 SQIVND (reference sequence).

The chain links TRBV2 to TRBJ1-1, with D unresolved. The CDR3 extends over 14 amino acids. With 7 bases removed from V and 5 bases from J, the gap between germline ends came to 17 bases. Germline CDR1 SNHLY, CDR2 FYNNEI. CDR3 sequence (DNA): TGTGCCAGCACGGGAGGTAAGGGAGGAACTGAAGCTTTCTTT. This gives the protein CASTGGKGGTEAFF.

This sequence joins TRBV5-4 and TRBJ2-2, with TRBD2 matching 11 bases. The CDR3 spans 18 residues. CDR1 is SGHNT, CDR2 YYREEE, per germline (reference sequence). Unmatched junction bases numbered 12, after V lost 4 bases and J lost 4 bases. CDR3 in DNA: TGTGCCAGCAGCCGCCGACTGATAGCGGGAGGGCCCACCGGGGAGCTGTTTTTT. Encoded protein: CASSRRLIAGGPTGELFF.

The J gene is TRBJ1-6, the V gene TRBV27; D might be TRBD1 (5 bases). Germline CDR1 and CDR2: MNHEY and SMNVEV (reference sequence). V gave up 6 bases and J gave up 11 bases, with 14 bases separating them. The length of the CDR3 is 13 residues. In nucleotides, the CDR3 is TGTGCCAGCAGCATCTTAGGGGAGGCACCCCTCCACTTT. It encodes CASSILGEAPLHF.

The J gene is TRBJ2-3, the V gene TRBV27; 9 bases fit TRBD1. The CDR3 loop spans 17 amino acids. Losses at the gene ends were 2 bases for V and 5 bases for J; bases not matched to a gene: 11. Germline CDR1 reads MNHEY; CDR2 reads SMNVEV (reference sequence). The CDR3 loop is CASSLGWKDRGVDTQYF. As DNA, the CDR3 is TGTGCCAGCAGTTTAGGTTGGAAGGACAGGGGAGTAGATACGCAGTATTTT.